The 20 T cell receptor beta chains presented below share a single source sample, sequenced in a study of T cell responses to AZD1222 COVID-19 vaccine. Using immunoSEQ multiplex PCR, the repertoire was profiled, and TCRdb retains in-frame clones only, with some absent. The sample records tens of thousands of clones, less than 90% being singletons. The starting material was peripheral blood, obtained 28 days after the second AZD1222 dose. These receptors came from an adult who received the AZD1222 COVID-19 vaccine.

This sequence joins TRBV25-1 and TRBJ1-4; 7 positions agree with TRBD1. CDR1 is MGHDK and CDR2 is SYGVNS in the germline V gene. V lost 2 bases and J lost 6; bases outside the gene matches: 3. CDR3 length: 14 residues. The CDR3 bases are TGTGCCAGCAGTGAAGGGACAGCCTATGAAAAACTGTTTTTT. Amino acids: CASSEGTAYEKLFF.

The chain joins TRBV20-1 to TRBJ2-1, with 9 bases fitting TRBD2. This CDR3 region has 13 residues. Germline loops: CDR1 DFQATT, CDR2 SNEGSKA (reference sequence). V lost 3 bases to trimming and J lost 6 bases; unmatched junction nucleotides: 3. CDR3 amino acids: CSASTLAGNEQFF. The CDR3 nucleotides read TGCAGTGCTAGTACACTAGCGGGCAATGAGCAGTTCTTC.

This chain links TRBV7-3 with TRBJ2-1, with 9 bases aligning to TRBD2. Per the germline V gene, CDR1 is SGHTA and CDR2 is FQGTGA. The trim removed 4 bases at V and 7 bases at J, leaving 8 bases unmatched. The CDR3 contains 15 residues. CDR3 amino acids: CASSSRGSGGNEQFF. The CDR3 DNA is TGTGCCAGCAGCTCCCGAGGTAGCGGGGGAAATGAGCAGTTCTTC.

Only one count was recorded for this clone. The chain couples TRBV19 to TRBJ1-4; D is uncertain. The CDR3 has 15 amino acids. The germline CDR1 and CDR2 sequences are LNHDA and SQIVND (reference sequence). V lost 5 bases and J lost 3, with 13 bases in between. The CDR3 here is CASSPDWGSNEKLFF. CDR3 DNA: TGTGCCAGTAGTCCGGATTGGGGATCTAATGAAAAACTGTTTTTT.

CDR3 protein: CASSVATTGYEQYF. CDR3 coding DNA: TGTGCCAGCAGCGTAGCTACGACAGGGTACGAGCAGTACTTC. This chain links TRBV9 with TRBJ2-7; 7 bases agree with TRBD1. V was pared by 0 bases and J by 4 bases, with 4 bases of the junction left unmatched. CDR1 SGDLS and CDR2 YYNGEE come from the germline V gene. This CDR3 spans 14 amino acids.

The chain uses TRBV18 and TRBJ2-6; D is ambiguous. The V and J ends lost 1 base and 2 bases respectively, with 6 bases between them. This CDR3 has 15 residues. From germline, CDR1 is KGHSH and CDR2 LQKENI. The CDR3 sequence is CASSPRQTGANVLTF. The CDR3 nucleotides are TGTGCCAGCTCACCACGGCAGACTGGGGCCAACGTCCTGACTTTC.

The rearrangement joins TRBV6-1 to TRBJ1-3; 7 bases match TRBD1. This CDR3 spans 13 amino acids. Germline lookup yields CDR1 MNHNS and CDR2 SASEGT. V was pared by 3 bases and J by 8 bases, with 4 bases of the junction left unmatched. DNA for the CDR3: TGTGCCAGCAGTGAGACAGGGTTTGACACCATATATTTT. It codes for CASSETGFDTIYF.

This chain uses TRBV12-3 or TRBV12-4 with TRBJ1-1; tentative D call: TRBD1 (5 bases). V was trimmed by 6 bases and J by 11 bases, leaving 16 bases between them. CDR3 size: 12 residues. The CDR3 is CASSLYGGEAFF. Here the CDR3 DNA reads TGTGCCAGCAGCCTATACGGGGGGGAGGCTTTCTTT.

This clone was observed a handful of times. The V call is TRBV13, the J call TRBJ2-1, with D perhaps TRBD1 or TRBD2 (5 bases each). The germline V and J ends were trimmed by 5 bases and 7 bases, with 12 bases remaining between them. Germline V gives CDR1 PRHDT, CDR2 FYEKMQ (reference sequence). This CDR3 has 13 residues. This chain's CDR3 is CASSPWDVNEQFF. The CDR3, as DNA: TGTGCCAGCAGCCCCTGGGACGTAAATGAGCAGTTCTTC.

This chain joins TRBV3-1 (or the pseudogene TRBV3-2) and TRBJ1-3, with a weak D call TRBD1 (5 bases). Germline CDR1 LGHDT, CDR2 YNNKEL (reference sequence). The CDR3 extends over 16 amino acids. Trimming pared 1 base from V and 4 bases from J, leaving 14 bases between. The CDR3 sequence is CASSQGDGFPGNTIYF. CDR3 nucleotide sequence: TGTGCCAGCAGCCAAGGGGACGGCTTCCCGGGAAACACCATATATTTT.

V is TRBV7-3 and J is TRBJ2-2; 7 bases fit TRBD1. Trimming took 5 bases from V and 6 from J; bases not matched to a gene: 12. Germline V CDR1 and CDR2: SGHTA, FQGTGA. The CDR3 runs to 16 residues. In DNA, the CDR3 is TGTGCCAGCAGCCCACAGGGACAGATCGGTTCCGGGGAGCTGTTTTTT. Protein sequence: CASSPQGQIGSGELFF.

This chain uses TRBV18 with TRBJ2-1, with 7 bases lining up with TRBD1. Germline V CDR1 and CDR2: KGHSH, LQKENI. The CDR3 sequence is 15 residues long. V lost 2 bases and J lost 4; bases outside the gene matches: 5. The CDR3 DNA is TGTGCCAGCTCACCAACGAGGGGGCCGTACAATGAGCAGTTCTTC. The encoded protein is CASSPTRGPYNEQFF.

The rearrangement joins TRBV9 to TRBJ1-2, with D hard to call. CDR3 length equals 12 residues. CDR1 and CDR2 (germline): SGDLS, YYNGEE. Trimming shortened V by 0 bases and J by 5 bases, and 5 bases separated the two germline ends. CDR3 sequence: CASSVGGYGYTF. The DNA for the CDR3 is TGTGCCAGCAGCGTAGGAGGGTATGGCTACACCTTC. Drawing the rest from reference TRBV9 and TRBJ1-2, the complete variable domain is DSGVTQTPKHLITATGQRVTLRCSPRSGDLSVYWYQQSLDQGLQFLIQYYNGEERAKGNILERFSAQQFPDLHSELNLSSLELGDSALYFCASSVGGYGYTFGSGTRLTVV.

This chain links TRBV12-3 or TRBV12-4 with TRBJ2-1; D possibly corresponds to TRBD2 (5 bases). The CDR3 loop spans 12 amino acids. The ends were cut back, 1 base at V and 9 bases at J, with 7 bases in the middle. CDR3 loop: CASSLGGVEQFF. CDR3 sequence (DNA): TGTGCCAGCAGTTTAGGGGGAGTTGAGCAGTTCTTC.

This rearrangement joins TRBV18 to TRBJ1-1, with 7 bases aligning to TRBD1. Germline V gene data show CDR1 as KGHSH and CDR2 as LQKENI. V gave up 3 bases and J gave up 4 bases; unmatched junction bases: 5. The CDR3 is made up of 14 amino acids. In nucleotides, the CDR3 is TGTGCCAGCTCACCTTCGACAGGGAGCACTGAAGCTTTCTTT. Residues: CASSPSTGSTEAFF.

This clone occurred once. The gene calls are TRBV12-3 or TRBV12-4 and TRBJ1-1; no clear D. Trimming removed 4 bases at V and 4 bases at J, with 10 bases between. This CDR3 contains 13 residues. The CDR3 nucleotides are TGTGCCAGCAGTTACGGGGAGGGCACTGAAGCTTTCTTT. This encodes CASSYGEGTEAFF.

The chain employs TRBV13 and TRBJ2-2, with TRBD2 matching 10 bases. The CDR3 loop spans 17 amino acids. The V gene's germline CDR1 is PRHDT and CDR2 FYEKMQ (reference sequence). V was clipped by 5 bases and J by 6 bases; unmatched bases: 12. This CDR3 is CASSRFSGGASPGELFF. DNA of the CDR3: TGTGCCAGCAGCCGGTTCAGCGGGGGGGCCTCGCCCGGGGAGCTGTTTTTT.

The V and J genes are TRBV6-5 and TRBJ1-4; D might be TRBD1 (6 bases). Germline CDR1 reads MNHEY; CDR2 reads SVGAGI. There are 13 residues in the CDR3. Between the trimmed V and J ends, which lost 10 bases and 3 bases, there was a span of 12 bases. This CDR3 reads CATGRGSNEKLFF. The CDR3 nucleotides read TGTGCCACCGGCAGGGGCTCTAATGAAAAACTGTTTTTT.

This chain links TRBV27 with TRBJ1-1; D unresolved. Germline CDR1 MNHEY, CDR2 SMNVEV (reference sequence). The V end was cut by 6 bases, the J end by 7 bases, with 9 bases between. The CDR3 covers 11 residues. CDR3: CASRREGEAFF. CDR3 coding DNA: TGTGCCAGCAGACGCGAGGGTGAAGCTTTCTTT.

The CDR3 DNA sequence: TGCGCCAGCAGCCAAACCCCGTATGGCTACACCTTC. It specifies CASSQTPYGYTF. V and J are TRBV4-1 and TRBJ1-2; D is undetermined. V lost 2 bases, J lost 5 bases, and 6 bases lay in between. Per germline, CDR1 MGHRA and CDR2 YSYEKL. The CDR3 is made up of 12 amino acids.